This TCR beta chain appears in the sequencing data of a study of immune characterization of retroperitoneal liposarcoma. TCRdb recomputed calls from the PCR reads with MiXCR, one row per CDR3 protein. Of 10,000 or so distinct CDR3 sequences listed, around a quarter were seen once; the top ten hold approximately 8.2%. This clonotype was detected only a few times. Germline CDR1 SGHAT, CDR2 FQDESV (reference sequence). The CDR3 runs to 14 residues. V lost 3 bases to trimming and J lost 4 bases, with 13 bases between them. What was sequenced was tumor tissue. This chain connects TRBV11-1 to TRBJ2-7; no clear D. This sequence originates from a male donor with retroperitoneal liposarcoma. CDR3: CASSLVIGHYEQYF. The CDR3 DNA is TGTGCCAGCAGCTTGGTGATAGGGCATTACGAGCAGTACTTC.